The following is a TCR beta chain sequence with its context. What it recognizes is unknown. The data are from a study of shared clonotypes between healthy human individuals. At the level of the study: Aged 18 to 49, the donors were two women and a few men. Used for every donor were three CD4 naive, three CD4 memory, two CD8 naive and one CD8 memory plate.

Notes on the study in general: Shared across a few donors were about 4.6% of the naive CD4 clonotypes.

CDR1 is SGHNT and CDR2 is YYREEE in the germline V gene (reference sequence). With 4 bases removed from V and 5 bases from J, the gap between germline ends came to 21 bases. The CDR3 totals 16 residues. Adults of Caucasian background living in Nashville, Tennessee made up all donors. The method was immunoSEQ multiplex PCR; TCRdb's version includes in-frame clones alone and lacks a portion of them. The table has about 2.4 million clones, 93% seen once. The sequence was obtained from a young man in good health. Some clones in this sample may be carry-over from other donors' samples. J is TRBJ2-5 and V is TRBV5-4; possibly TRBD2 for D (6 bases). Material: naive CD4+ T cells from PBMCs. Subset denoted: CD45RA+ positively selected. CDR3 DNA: TGTGCCAGCAGCGTCCCGGGTGGGGGGTCTAGGGAGACCCAGTACTTC. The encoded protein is CASSVPGGGSRETQYF.